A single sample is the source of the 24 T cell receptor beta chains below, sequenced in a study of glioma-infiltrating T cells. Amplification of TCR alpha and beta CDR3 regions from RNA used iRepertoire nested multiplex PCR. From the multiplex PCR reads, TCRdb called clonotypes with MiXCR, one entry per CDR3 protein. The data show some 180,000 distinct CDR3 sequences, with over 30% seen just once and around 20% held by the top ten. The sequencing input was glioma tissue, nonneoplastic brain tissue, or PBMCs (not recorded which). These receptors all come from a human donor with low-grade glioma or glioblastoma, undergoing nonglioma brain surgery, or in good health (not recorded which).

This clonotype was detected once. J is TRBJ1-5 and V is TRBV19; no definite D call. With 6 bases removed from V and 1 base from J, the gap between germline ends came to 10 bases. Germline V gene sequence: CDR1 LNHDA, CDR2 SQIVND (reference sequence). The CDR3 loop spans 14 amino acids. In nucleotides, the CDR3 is TGTGCCAGTAGGAAGACATGGAGCAATCAGCCCCAGCATTTT. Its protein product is CASRKTWSNQPQHF.

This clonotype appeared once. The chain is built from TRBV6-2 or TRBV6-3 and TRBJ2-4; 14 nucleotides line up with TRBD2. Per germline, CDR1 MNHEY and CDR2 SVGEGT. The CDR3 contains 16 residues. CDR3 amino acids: CVSRETSGRGKNIQYF. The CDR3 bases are TGTGTTAGCAGGGAGACTAGCGGGAGGGGCAAAAACATTCAGTACTTC.

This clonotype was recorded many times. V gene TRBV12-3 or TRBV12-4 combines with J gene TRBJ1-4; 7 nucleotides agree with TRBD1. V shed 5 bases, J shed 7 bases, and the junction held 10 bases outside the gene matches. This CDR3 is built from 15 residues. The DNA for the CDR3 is TGTGCCAGCAGTCAAACAGGGGCGCAGGGTGAAAAACTGTTTTTT. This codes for CASSQTGAQGEKLFF.

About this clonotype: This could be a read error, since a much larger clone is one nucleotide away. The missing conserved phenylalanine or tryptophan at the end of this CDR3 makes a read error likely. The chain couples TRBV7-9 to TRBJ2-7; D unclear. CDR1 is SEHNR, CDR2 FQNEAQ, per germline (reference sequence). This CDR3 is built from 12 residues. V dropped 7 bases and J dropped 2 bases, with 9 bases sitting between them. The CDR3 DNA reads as TGTGCCAGCAACTCCTCCCCCTACGAGCAGTACCTC. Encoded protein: CASNSSPYEQYL.

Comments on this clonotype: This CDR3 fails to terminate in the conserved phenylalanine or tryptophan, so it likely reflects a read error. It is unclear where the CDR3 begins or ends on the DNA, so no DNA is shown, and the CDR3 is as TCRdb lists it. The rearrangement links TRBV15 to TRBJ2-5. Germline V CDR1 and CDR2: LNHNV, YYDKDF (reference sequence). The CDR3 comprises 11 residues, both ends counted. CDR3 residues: CATSNQETQYL.

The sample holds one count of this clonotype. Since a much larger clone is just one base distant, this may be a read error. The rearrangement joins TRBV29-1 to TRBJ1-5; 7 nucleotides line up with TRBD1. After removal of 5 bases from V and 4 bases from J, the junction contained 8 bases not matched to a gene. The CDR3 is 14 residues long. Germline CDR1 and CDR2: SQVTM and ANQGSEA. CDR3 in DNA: TGCAGCGTTTCTCCTGGACAGGCAAATCAGCCCCAGCATTTT. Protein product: CSVSPGQANQPQHF. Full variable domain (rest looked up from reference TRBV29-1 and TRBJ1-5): SAVISQKPSRDICQRGTSLTIQCQVDSQVTMMFWYRQQPGQSLTLIATANQGSEATYESGFVIDKFPISRPNLTFSTLTVSNMSPEDSSIYLCSVSPGQANQPQHFGDGTRLSIL.

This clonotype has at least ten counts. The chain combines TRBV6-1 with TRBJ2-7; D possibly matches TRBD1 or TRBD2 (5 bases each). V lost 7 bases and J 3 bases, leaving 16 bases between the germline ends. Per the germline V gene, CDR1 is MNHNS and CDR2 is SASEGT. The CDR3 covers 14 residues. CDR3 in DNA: TGTGCCAGCACCGGCAGGGAAGGAGGCTACGAGCAGTACTTC. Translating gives CASTGREGGYEQYF.

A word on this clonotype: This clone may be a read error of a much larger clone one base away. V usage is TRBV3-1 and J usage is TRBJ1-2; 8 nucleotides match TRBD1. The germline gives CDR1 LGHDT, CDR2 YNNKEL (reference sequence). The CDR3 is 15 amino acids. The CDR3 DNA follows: TGTTCCAGCAGCCACACCTCGACAGGGGAAGGTGGCTACACCTTC. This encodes CSSSHTSTGEGGYTF.

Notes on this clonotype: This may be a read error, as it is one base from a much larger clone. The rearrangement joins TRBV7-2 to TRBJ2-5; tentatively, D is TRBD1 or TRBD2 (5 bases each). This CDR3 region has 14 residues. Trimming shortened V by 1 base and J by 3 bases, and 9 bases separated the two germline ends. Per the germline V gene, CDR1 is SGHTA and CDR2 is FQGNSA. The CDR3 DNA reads TGTGCCAGCAGCTTAGGGGACGGTAAAGAGACCCAGTACTTC. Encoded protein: CASSLGDGKETQYF.

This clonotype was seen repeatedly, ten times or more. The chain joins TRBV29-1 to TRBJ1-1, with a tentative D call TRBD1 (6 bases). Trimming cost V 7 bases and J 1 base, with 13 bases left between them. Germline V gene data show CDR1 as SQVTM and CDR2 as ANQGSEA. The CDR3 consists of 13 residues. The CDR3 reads CSGTGIANTEAFF. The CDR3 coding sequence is TGCAGCGGCACAGGGATAGCGAACACTGAAGCTTTCTTT.

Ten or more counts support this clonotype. CDR3 nucleotides: TGTGCCAGCAGTTTACGACAGTCCGATACGCAGTATTTT. Amino acids: CASSLRQSDTQYF. The genes are TRBV6-2 or TRBV6-3 and TRBJ2-3; possible D gene TRBD1, 5 bases. CDR1 is MNHEY, CDR2 SVGEGT, per germline. The V end lost 4 bases, the J end lost 6 bases, and 11 bases lay between the germline ends. This CDR3 region has 13 residues.

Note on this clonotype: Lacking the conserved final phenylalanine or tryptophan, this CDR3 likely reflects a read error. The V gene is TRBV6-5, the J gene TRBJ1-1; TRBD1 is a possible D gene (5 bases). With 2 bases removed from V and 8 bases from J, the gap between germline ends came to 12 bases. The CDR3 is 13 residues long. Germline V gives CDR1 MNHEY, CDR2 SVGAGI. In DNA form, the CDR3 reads TGTGCCAGCAGTTACGACAGATCAACCGAAGCTTTCCTT. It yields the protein CASSYDRSTEAFL.

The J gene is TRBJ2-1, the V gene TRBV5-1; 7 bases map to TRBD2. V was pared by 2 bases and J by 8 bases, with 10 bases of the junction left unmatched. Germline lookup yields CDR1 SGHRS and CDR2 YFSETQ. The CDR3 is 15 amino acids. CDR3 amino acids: CASSFGTLGGDEQFF. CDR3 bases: TGCGCCAGCAGCTTCGGGACTCTGGGAGGGGATGAGCAGTTCTTC.

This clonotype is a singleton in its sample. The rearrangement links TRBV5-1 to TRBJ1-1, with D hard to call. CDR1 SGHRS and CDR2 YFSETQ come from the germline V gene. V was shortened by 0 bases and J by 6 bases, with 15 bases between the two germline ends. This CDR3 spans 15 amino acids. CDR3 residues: CASSLEETRNAEAFF. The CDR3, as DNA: TGCGCCAGCAGCTTGGAAGAAACCCGAAACGCTGAAGCTTTCTTT.

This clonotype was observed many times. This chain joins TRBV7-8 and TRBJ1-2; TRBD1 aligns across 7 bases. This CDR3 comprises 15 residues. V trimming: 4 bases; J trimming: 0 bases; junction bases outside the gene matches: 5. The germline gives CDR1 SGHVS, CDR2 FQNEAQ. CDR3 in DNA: TGTGCCAGCAGCTCCCTGGGACAGCCTAACTATGGCTACACCTTC. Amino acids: CASSSLGQPNYGYTF.

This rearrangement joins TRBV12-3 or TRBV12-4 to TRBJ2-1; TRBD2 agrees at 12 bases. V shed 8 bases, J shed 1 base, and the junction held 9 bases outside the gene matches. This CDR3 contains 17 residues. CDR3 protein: CASERWTSGISYNEQFF. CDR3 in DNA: TGTGCCAGCGAACGATGGACTAGCGGGATTTCCTACAATGAGCAGTTCTTC.

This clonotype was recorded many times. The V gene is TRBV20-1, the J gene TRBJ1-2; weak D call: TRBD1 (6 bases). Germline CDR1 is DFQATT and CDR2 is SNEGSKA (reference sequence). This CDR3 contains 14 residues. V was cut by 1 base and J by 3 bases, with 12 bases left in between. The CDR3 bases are TGCAGTGCTAGAGTCTCTACAGGGTACTATGGCTACACCTTC. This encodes CSARVSTGYYGYTF.

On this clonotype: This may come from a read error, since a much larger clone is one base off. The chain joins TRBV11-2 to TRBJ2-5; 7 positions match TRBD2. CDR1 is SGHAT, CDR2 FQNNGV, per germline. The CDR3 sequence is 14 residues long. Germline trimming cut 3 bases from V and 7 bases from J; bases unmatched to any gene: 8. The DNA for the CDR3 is TGTGCCAGCAGCTTTGCTAGCGGCCAAATGACCCAGTACTTC. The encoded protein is CASSFASGQMTQYF.

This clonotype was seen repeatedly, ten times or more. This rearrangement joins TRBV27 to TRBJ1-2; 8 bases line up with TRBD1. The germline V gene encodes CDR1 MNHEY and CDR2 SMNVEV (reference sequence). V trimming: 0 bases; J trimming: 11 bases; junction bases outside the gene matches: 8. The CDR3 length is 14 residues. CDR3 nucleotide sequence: TGTGCCAGCAGTTTATCGCGGACAGGGCTTGGTTACACCTTC. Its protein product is CASSLSRTGLGYTF.

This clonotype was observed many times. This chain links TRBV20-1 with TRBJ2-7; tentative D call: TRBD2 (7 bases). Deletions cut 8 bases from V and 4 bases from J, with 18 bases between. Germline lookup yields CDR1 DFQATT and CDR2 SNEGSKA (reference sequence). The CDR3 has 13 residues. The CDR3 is CSTSRGGRYEQYF. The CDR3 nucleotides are TGCAGTACCTCTAGGGGGGGCCGGTACGAGCAGTACTTC.

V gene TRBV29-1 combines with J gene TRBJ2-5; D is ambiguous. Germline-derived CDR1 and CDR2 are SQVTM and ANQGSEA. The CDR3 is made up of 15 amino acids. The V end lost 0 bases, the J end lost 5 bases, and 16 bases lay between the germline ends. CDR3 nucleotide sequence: TGCAGCGTTGAAGAAGCCAGAGAGTACCGGGAGACCCAGTACTTC. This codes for CSVEEAREYRETQYF.

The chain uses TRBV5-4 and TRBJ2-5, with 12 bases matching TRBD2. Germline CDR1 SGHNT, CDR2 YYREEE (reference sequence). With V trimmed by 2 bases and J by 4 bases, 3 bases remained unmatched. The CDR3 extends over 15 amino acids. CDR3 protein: CASSLASGRGETQYF. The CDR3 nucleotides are TGTGCCAGCAGCTTAGCTAGCGGGAGGGGAGAGACCCAGTACTTC.

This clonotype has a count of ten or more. CDR3 DNA sequence: TGCAGCGTTCGGGACTCTGGAAACACCATATATTTT. Residues: CSVRDSGNTIYF. The V and J genes are TRBV29-1 and TRBJ1-3, with no clear D. This CDR3 contains 12 residues. Germline-derived CDR1 and CDR2 are SQVTM and ANQGSEA. With 5 bases removed from V and 0 bases from J, the gap between germline ends came to 5 bases. Variable domain in full (rest from reference TRBV29-1 and TRBJ1-3): SAVISQKPSRDICQRGTSLTIQCQVDSQVTMMFWYRQQPGQSLTLIATANQGSEATYESGFVIDKFPISRPNLTFSTLTVSNMSPEDSSIYLCSVRDSGNTIYFGEGSWLTVV.

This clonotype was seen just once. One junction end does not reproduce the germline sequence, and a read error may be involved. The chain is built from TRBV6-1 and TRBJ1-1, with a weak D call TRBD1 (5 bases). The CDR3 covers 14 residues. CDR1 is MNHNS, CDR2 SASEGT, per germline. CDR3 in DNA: TGTGCCAGCAGGTTGACAGCGACGAACACTGAAGCTTTATTT. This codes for CASRLTATNTEALF.